Listed below are T cell receptor beta chains from one sample, sequenced in a study of blood T cell repertoires in COVID-19. Generated by immunoSEQ multiplex PCR, the TCRdb table keeps only in-frame clones and is missing some. Among approximately 290,000 clones, 70% to 90% were seen once, and the ten largest hold 3.5% to 5.5%. Material for sequencing was PBMCs or T cells enriched from blood (not recorded which). The origin of the receptors is a woman aged 25 to 45 who had recovered from COVID-19. The CDR3 runs from the conserved cysteine through the conserved F or W.

v_gene	j_gene	CDR3aa
TRBV5-4	TRBJ2-3	CASSGGLAGVGPSTDTQYF
TRBV7-9	TRBJ1-6	CASSWDRNNSPLHF
TRBV21-1	TRBJ2-3	CASSSRTGGADTQYF
TRBV5-6	TRBJ2-2	CASSLVPGYTGELFF
TRBV20-1	TRBJ2-3	CSASVLAGAQDTQYF
TRBV27	TRBJ1-5	CASSLSEIGNQPQHF
TRBV12-3/TRBV12-4	TRBJ2-5	CASSLTAQETQYF
TRBV19	TRBJ2-4	CASSQTGREYIQYF
TRBV6-2/TRBV6-3	TRBJ2-4	CASSTTGGGLAKNIQYF
TRBV19	TRBJ1-2	CASNPRRLTHGYTF
TRBV2	TRBJ1-6	CARRDRNSPLHF
TRBV5-6	TRBJ1-1	CASSWRGINTEAFF